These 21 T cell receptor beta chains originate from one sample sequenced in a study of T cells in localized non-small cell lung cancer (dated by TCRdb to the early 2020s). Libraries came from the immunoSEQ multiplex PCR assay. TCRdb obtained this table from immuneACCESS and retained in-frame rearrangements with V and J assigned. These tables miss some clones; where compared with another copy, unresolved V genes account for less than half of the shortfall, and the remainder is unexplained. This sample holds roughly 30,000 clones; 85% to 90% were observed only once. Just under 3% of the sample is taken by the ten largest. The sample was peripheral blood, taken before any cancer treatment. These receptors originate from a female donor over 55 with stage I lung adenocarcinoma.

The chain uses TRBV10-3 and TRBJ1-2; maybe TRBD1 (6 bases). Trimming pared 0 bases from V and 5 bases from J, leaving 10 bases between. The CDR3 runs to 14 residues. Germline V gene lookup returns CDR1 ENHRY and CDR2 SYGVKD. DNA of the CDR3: TGTGCCATCAGTGAGTCGGGGGCGAGGTATGGCTACACCTTC. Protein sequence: CAISESGARYGYTF.

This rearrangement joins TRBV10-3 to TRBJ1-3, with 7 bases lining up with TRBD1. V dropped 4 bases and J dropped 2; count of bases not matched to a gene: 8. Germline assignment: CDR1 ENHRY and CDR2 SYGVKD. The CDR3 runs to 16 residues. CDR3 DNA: TGTGCCATCAGTGTGAGACAGGGAAACGCTGGAAACACCATATATTTT. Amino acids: CAISVRQGNAGNTIYF.

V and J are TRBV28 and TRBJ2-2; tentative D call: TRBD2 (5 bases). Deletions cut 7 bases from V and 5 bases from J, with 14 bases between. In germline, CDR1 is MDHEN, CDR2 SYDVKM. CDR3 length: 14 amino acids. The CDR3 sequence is CASTNPSRTGELFF. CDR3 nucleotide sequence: TGTGCCAGCACCAATCCTAGCCGAACCGGGGAGCTGTTTTTT.

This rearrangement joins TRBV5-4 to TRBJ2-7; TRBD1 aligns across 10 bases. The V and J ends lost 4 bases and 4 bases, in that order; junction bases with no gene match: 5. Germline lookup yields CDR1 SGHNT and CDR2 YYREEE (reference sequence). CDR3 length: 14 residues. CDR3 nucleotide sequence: TGTGCCAGCAGCCCCGGGACAGGGGCGTACGAGCAGTACTTC. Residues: CASSPGTGAYEQYF.

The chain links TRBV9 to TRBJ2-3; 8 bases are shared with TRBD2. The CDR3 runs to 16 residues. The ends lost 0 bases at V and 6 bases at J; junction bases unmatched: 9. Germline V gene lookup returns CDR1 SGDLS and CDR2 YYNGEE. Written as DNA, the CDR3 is TGTGCCAGCAGCGTAGCGGGGGGGGAAATTATGGATACGCAGTATTTT. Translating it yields CASSVAGGEIMDTQYF.

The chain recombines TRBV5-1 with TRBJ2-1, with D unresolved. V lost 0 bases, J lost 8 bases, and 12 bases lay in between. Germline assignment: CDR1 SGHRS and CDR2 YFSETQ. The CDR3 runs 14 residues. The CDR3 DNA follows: TGCGCCAGCAGCTTGGCAAAGGGTGAGGATGAGCAGTTCTTC. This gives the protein CASSLAKGEDEQFF.

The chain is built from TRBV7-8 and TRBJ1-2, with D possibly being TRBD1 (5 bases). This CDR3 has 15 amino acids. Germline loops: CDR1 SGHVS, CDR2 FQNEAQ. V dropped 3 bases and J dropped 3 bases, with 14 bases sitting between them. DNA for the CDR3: TGTGCCAGCAGCTTCTCTCCAGGGCTCTACTATGGCTACACCTTC. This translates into CASSFSPGLYYGYTF.

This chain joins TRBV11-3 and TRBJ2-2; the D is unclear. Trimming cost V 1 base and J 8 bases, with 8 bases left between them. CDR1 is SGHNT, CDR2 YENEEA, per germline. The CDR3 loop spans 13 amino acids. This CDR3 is CASSLVPLGELFF. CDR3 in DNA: TGTGCCAGCAGCTTAGTCCCCTTAGGGGAGCTGTTTTTT.

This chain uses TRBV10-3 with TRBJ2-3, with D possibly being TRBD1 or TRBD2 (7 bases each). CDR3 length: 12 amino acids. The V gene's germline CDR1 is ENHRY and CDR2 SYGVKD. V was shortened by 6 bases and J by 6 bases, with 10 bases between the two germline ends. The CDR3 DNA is TGTGCCATCAGGCAGGGGGGGGATACGCAGTATTTT. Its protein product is CAIRQGGDTQYF.

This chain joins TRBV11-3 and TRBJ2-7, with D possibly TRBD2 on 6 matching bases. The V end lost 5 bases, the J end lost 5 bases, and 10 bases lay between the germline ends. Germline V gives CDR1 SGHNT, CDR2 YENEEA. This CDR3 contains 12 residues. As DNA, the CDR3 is TGTGCCAGCAGCCGGGCGGGAAACGAGCAGTACTTC. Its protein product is CASSRAGNEQYF. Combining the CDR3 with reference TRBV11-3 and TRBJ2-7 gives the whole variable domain EAGVVQSPRYKIIEKKQPVAFWCNPISGHNTLYWYLQNLGQGPELLIRYENEEAVDDSQLPKDRFSAERLKGVDSTLKIQPAELGDSAVYLCASSRAGNEQYFGPGTRLTVT.

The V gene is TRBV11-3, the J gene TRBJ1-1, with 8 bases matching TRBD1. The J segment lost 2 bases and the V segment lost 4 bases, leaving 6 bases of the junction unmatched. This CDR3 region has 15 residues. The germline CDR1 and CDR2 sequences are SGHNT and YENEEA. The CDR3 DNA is TGTGCCAGCAGCTCCGGACAGGGTGAAAACACTGAAGCTTTCTTT. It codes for CASSSGQGENTEAFF.

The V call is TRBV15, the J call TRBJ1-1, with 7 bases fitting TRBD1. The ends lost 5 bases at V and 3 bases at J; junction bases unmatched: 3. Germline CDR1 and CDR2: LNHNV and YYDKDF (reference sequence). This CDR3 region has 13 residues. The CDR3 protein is CATSRQGYTEAFF. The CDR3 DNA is TGTGCCACCAGCCGACAGGGTTACACTGAAGCTTTCTTT. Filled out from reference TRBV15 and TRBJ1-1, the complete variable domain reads DAMVIQNPRYQVTQFGKPVTLSCSQTLNHNVMYWYQQKSSQAPKLLFHYYDKDFNNEADTPDNFQSRRPNTSFCFLDIRSPGLGDTAMYLCATSRQGYTEAFFGQGTRLTVV.

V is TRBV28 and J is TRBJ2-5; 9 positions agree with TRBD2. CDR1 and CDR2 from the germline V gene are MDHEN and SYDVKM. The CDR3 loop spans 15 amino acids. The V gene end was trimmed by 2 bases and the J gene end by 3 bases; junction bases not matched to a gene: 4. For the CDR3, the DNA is TGTGCCAGCAGTTTAGCGGGAGGGCCTGAAGAGACCCAGTACTTC. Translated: CASSLAGGPEETQYF.

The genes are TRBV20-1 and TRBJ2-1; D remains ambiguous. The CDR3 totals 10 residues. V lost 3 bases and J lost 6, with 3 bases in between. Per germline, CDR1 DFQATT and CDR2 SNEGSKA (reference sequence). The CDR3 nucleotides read TGCAGTGCTAGTTCCAATGAGCAGTTCTTC. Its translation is CSASSNEQFF.

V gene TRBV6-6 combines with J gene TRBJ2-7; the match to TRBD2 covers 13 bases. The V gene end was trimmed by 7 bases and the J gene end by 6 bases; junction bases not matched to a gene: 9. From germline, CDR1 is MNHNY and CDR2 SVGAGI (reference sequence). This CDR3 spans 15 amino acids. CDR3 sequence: CASTTPGLAGVEQYF. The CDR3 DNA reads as TGTGCCAGCACTACCCCCGGACTAGCGGGAGTCGAGCAGTACTTC.

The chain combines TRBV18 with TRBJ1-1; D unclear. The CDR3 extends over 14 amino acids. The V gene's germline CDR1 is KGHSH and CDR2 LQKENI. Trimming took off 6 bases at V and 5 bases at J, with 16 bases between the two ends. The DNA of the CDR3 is TGTGCCAGCTCCTCGACGGGAGGAGGTACTGAAGCTTTCTTT. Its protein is CASSSTGGGTEAFF.

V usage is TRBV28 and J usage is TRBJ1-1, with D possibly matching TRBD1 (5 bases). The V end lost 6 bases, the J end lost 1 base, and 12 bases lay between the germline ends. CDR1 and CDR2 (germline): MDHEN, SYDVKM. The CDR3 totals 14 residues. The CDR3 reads CASREGLANTEAFF. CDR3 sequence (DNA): TGTGCCAGCAGAGAGGGGCTCGCGAACACTGAAGCTTTCTTT.

In DNA form, the CDR3 reads TGTGCCAGTAGTTCACAACAGGGGGCAAGGCTCTACAATGAGCAGTTCTTC. Protein: CASSSQQGARLYNEQFF. The chain employs TRBV19 and TRBJ2-1; TRBD1 matches 9 bases. After removal of 5 bases from V and 3 bases from J, the junction contained 11 bases not matched to a gene. CDR1 LNHDA and CDR2 SQIVND come from the germline V gene (reference sequence). The CDR3 spans 17 residues.

The CDR3 DNA reads TGTGCCAGCAGGGACGGGATGACTAGCACAGATACGCAGTATTTT. Encoded protein: CASRDGMTSTDTQYF. The V call is TRBV6-5, the J call TRBJ2-3; perhaps TRBD2 as D (5 bases). Germline V gene data show CDR1 as MNHEY and CDR2 as SVGAGI. V was clipped by 6 bases and J by 0 bases, with 13 bases between them. The CDR3 loop spans 15 amino acids.

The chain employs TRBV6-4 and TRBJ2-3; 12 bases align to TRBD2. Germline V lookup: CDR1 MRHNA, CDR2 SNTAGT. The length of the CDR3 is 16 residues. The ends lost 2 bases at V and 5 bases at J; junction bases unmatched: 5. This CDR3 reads CASSDLAGGPGDTQYF. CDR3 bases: TGTGCCAGCAGTGACCTAGCGGGAGGGCCAGGAGATACGCAGTATTTT.

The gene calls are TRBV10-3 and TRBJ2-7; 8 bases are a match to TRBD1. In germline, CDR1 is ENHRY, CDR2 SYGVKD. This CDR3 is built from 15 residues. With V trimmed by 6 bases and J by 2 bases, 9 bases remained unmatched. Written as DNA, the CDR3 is TGTGCCATCAGCCCTGGGACAGGCGATACCTACGAGCAGTACTTC. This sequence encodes CAISPGTGDTYEQYF.